These T cell receptor beta chains were read from a single sample in a study of response to subunit inactivated influenza vaccine. TCRdb fed the RT-PCR reads into MiXCR, producing one record per CDR3 protein. The sample records almost 600,000 distinct CDR3 sequences, roughly 15% being singletons. The sequenced sample was PBMCs from blood, obtained about 12 days after vaccination. The receptors were gathered from a middle-aged man who received an inactivated influenza vaccine. The conserved cysteine and the conserved F or W are not part of the CDR3 here. A row's size may be missing; if present it is once, few, many or a size class.

ASSLTSGGLHEQF,few,TRBJ2-1,13,TRBV7-6
ASSTDGTGRGGYTEAF,.,TRBJ1-1,16,TRBV5-1
ASRSWTAEGYGYT,many,TRBJ1-2,13,TRBV7-2
ASSLIRVETQY,.,TRBJ2-5,11,TRBV12-3/TRBV12-4
ASSLDDPYEQY,few,TRBJ2-7,11,TRBV11-2
ASSQEGQMNTEAF,.,TRBJ1-1,13,TRBV3-1
SVAGGVGYGYT,few,TRBJ1-2,11,TRBV29-1
ASSEEASRF,many,TRBJ2-1,9,TRBV6-1
ASSYSGGPRETQY,few,TRBJ2-5,13,TRBV5-1
ASRTGGSRAEAF,.,TRBJ1-1,12,TRBV6-2/TRBV6-3
ASSLYQGQGDTQY,few,TRBJ2-3,13,TRBV7-2
ASSYPRGEGYNEQF,few,TRBJ2-1,14,TRBV6-5
ASSQGPGQGTGELF,.,TRBJ2-2,14,TRBV4-2
ASSSGQGASEQY,few,TRBJ2-7,12,TRBV18
ASRVLAGVDNEQF,.,TRBJ2-1,13,TRBV2
SARGASQETQY,few,TRBJ2-5,11,TRBV29-1
ASSPRTSGNTDTQY,many,TRBJ2-3,14,TRBV7-2
ASSLGTGLGTYEQY,few,TRBJ2-7,14,TRBV19
ASSLTSGAYEQY,.,TRBJ2-7,12,TRBV12-3/TRBV12-4
SAGINEQF,few,TRBJ2-1,8,TRBV29-1
SVGLRDTAQETQY,many,TRBJ2-5,13,TRBV29-1